These 24 T cell receptor beta chains share one sample of origin, sequenced in a study of T cell responses to AZD1222 COVID-19 vaccine. Profiling relied on immunoSEQ multiplex PCR, and the TCRdb table lists in-frame clones only, not all of them. The data show about 150,000 clones, around 90% seen once. Sample: peripheral blood, taken 28 days after the second AZD1222 dose. The receptors shown here come from an adult who received the AZD1222 COVID-19 vaccine.

The gene calls are TRBV4-1 and TRBJ2-3; perhaps TRBD2 as D (5 bases). Germline V CDR1 and CDR2: MGHRA, YSYEKL. This CDR3 spans 14 amino acids. Trimming took 3 bases from V and 6 from J, leaving 13 bases between them. Written as DNA, the CDR3 is TGCGCCAGCAGCCAGGAAGGACTTCCGGATACGCAGTATTTT. Its translation is CASSQEGLPDTQYF.

V gene TRBV5-1 combines with J gene TRBJ2-7; 7 bases match TRBD2. CDR3 length: 15 amino acids. Germline-derived CDR1 and CDR2 are SGHRS and YFSETQ. J gave up 1 base and V 1 base, and 5 bases lay outside the gene matches. As DNA, the CDR3 is TGCGCCAGCAGCTTGTCGTCTAGCGGATCCTACGAGCAGTACTTC. This sequence encodes CASSLSSSGSYEQYF.

The table lists this clone with a count of one. The chain links TRBV19 to TRBJ1-1; D is possibly TRBD1 (6 bases). Germline V gene lookup returns CDR1 LNHDA and CDR2 SQIVND (reference sequence). Trimming took 3 bases from V and 4 from J, leaving 9 bases between them. The CDR3 has 13 amino acids. CDR3 nucleotides: TGTGCCAGTAGTATCTTGGGGGCCACTGAAGCTTTCTTT. Protein: CASSILGATEAFF.

The chain carries TRBV7-9 and TRBJ1-1; D unclear. The germline V gene has CDR1 SEHNR and CDR2 FQNEAQ (reference sequence). Trimming took off 8 bases at V and 6 bases at J, with 16 bases between the two ends. The CDR3 contains 13 residues. CDR3 region: CASHPSVSSEAFF. The CDR3 bases are TGTGCCAGCCATCCATCTGTCTCTTCTGAAGCTTTCTTT.

The chain joins TRBV15 to TRBJ2-2; 7 bases are a match to TRBD1. This CDR3 region has 16 residues. The junction had 6 bases not matched to a gene; V was cut back by 1 base and J by 4 bases. CDR1 and CDR2 from the germline V gene are LNHNV and YYDKDF (reference sequence). The chain's CDR3 is CATSRGDRVGTGELFF. DNA for the CDR3: TGTGCCACCAGCAGAGGTGACAGGGTGGGCACCGGGGAGCTGTTTTTT.

This chain connects TRBV6-2 or TRBV6-3 to TRBJ2-3; a possible D gene is TRBD2 (6 bases). This CDR3 comprises 15 residues. The germline CDR1 and CDR2 sequences are MNHEY and SVGEGT. V was trimmed by 2 bases and J by 1 base, leaving 10 bases between them. The CDR3 bases are TGTGCCAGCAGTTACGGGGGGATTGGCACAGATACGCAGTATTTT. Translated: CASSYGGIGTDTQYF.

V usage is TRBV15 and J usage is TRBJ2-7, with D unclear. V dropped 0 bases and J dropped 0 bases, with 9 bases sitting between them. Germline V gene data show CDR1 as LNHNV and CDR2 as YYDKDF (reference sequence). This CDR3 is built from 15 residues. CDR3 coding DNA: TGTGCCACCAGCAGAGAGGGCAGTACCTCCTACGAGCAGTACTTC. This translates into CATSREGSTSYEQYF.

The V call is TRBV7-2, the J call TRBJ2-1, with 9 bases identical to TRBD2. V lost 5 bases, J lost 4 bases, and 9 bases stayed unmatched. Per the germline V gene, CDR1 is SGHTA and CDR2 is FQGNSA. The CDR3 runs to 16 residues. The DNA of the CDR3 is TGTGCCAGCAGCCCATCCCTAGCGGGACTTTACAATGAGCAGTTCTTC. This sequence encodes CASSPSLAGLYNEQFF.

The rearrangement links TRBV6-6 to TRBJ2-3; a weak D match, TRBD1 (6 bases). Germline V gene sequence: CDR1 MNHNY, CDR2 SVGAGI (reference sequence). The CDR3 spans 14 residues. Trimming pared 2 bases from V and 3 bases from J, leaving 9 bases between. CDR3 sequence reads: CASSYPGVTDTQYF. In DNA, the CDR3 is TGTGCCAGCAGTTACCCAGGGGTTACAGATACGCAGTATTTT.

The CDR3 loop is CASSAGTTNYGYTF. The CDR3 DNA follows: TGTGCCAGCAGCGCCGGGACAACTAACTATGGCTACACCTTC. The J gene is TRBJ1-2, the V gene TRBV6-4; perhaps TRBD1 as D (6 bases). This CDR3 has 14 residues. V shed 6 bases and J shed 0 bases, with 11 bases lying between them. Germline CDR1 is MRHNA and CDR2 is SNTAGT.

This rearrangement joins TRBV5-8 to TRBJ2-1, with D perhaps TRBD2 (6 bases). The CDR3 spans 13 residues. The V and J ends lost 3 bases and 5 bases respectively, with 9 bases between them. The germline CDR1 and CDR2 sequences are SGHTS and YDEGEE. The CDR3 nucleotides are TGTGCCAGCAGCTCCGGGACTCACAATGAGCAGTTCTTC. Protein sequence: CASSSGTHNEQFF. Full variable domain (missing parts from reference TRBV5-8 and TRBJ2-1): EAGVTQSPTHLIKTRGQQATLRCSPISGHTSVYWYQQALGLGLQFLLWYDEGEERNRGNFPPRFSGRQFPNYSSELNVNALELEDSALYLCASSSGTHNEQFFGPGTRLTVL.

The chain employs TRBV2 and TRBJ2-3, with 10 bases aligning to TRBD2. CDR3 size: 19 residues. The V gene's germline CDR1 is SNHLY and CDR2 FYNNEI. After removal of 3 bases from V and 0 bases from J, the junction contained 12 bases not matched to a gene. DNA of the CDR3: TGTGCCAGCAGTGATTGGACAACTAGCGGGACGACTAGCACAGATACGCAGTATTTT. The encoded protein is CASSDWTTSGTTSTDTQYF.

The rearrangement uses TRBV28 and TRBJ1-2; 7 bases map to TRBD1. Germline V gene sequence: CDR1 MDHEN, CDR2 SYDVKM. V shed 2 bases and J 6 bases; nucleotides not matched to a gene: 3. The CDR3 is made up of 13 amino acids. DNA of the CDR3: TGTGCCAGCAGTTTAATAACAGGGGATGGCTACACCTTC. Encoded protein: CASSLITGDGYTF.

J is TRBJ2-3 and V is TRBV7-6, with D tentatively TRBD2 (5 bases). The CDR3 has 15 amino acids. Trimming stripped 4 bases from V and 2 bases from J, with 13 bases between. The germline V gene has CDR1 SGHVS and CDR2 FNYEAQ. The CDR3 DNA reads as TGTGCCAGCAGCTCGGCTAGCTATCTCACAGATACGCAGTATTTT. This gives the protein CASSSASYLTDTQYF.

The rearrangement uses TRBV7-9 and TRBJ2-5; TRBD2 agrees at 10 bases. The CDR3 runs 18 residues. The V and J ends lost 4 bases and 0 bases, in that order; junction bases with no gene match: 11. Germline values: CDR1 SEHNR, CDR2 FQNEAQ (reference sequence). As DNA, the CDR3 is TGTGCCAGCAGCTGGCGCCCGAGGACTAGCGGTTACCAAGAGACCCAGTACTTC. Amino acid sequence: CASSWRPRTSGYQETQYF.

The chain joins TRBV5-1 to TRBJ1-3, with TRBD1 identical over 7 bases. The CDR3 contains 15 residues. Germline CDR1 is SGHRS and CDR2 is YFSETQ. The V segment lost 4 bases and the J segment 2 bases; nucleotides outside the gene matches: 6. For the CDR3, the DNA is TGCGCCAGCAGCCCAGTAACAGGGGCTGGAAACACCATATATTTT. As protein: CASSPVTGAGNTIYF.

Only one count was recorded for this clone. The chain has TRBV4-1 and TRBJ2-3; perhaps TRBD2 as D (5 bases). The germline gives CDR1 MGHRA, CDR2 YSYEKL. There are 17 residues in the CDR3. V lost 6 bases and J lost 0, with 19 bases in between. Here the CDR3 reads CASRTIPGAASTDTQYF. The CDR3 nucleotides read TGCGCCAGCAGAACCATCCCAGGAGCGGCTAGCACAGATACGCAGTATTTT.

This chain uses TRBV9 with TRBJ2-5; 12 bases fit TRBD2. Germline CDR1 and CDR2: SGDLS and YYNGEE. The V and J ends lost 2 bases and 5 bases, in that order; junction bases with no gene match: 4. The CDR3 totals 15 residues. DNA of the CDR3: TGTGCCAGCAGCGTGACTAGCGGGAGTATGGAGACCCAGTACTTC. Residues: CASSVTSGSMETQYF.

The chain joins TRBV6-1 to TRBJ2-7; tentative D call: TRBD2 (6 bases). This CDR3 is built from 15 residues. V lost 1 base, J lost 3 bases, and 13 bases lay in between. Per germline, CDR1 MNHNS and CDR2 SASEGT. The CDR3 DNA follows: TGTGCCAGCAGTGAAGTAATCGGAGGGCACTACGAGCAGTACTTC. It is translated as CASSEVIGGHYEQYF.

The chain recombines TRBV7-9 with TRBJ1-5; 7 nucleotides agree with TRBD1. The length of the CDR3 is 15 residues. Trimming took 5 bases from V and 0 from J; bases not matched to a gene: 4. Germline values: CDR1 SEHNR, CDR2 FQNEAQ (reference sequence). CDR3 sequence reads: CASSQGGASNQPQHF. As DNA, the CDR3 is TGTGCCAGCAGCCAGGGGGGGGCTAGCAATCAGCCCCAGCATTTT.

The chain couples TRBV4-2 to TRBJ2-5; TRBD2 matches at 10 bases. The CDR3 totals 18 residues. The germline CDR1 and CDR2 sequences are LGHNA and YNFKEQ. The ends lost 1 base at V and 4 bases at J; junction bases unmatched: 12. CDR3 amino acids: CASSQGLAGEGLGETQYF. CDR3 DNA sequence: TGTGCCAGCAGCCAAGGTCTAGCGGGAGAAGGTCTGGGAGAGACCCAGTACTTC.

The V and J genes are TRBV3-1 (or the pseudogene TRBV3-2) and TRBJ1-1, with a possible D match to TRBD1 (6 bases). The ends were cut back, 1 base at V and 3 bases at J, with 12 bases in the middle. CDR1 and CDR2 (germline): LGHDT, YNNKEL (reference sequence). The CDR3 is 15 residues long. The DNA of the CDR3 is TGTGCCAGCAGCCAAGGGGGGCTGAGGGACACTGAAGCTTTCTTT. Translating gives CASSQGGLRDTEAFF.

The V call is TRBV29-1, the J call TRBJ2-1; 8 nucleotides match TRBD2. There are 17 residues in the CDR3. Germline trimming cut 1 base from V and 0 bases from J; bases unmatched to any gene: 8. Germline CDR1 and CDR2: SQVTM and ANQGSEA. DNA of the CDR3: TGCAGCGTTGAAGGGACAGATAGCGGGACCTCCTACAATGAGCAGTTCTTC. It yields the protein CSVEGTDSGTSYNEQFF.

The rearrangement uses TRBV15 and TRBJ1-2, with a weak D call TRBD1 (5 bases). CDR3 length: 14 residues. Per the germline V gene, CDR1 is LNHNV and CDR2 is YYDKDF (reference sequence). With 7 bases removed from V and 8 bases from J, the gap between germline ends came to 20 bases. CDR3 sequence reads: CATIREAGRGGYTF. Written as DNA, the CDR3 is TGTGCCACCATCCGAGAGGCGGGACGTGGAGGCTACACCTTC.